This T cell receptor beta chain was recorded in a study of T cells after yellow fever vaccination. Study results and caveats: CD4 and CD8 compartments shared a small share of clonotypes, likely from convergent recombination. The secondary response showed a weaker magnitude and a faster peak, day 5 versus 15.

TCRdb re-called the 5' RACE reads through MiXCR, storing one row per CDR3 protein. The sample lists 250,000 to 400,000 distinct CDR3 sequences; roughly 4.3% were seen once. This clonotype was counted ten times or more. Its antigen is unidentified. V lost 0 bases, J lost 10 bases, and 17 bases lay in between. The germline V gene encodes CDR1 SGHKS and CDR2 YYEKEE (reference sequence). This CDR3 is 16 amino acids long. The clonotype comes from a man aged 18 to 30 who received the YFV17D yellow fever vaccine. The sample here was PBMCs, taken 5 days after the yellow fever booster vaccination. The J gene is TRBJ1-6, the V gene TRBV5-5; no firm D call. CDR3 nucleotides: TGTGCCAGCAGCTTGGCCGGGCACCCACGGGGATCACCCCTCCACTTT. The encoded protein is CASSLAGHPRGSPLHF.